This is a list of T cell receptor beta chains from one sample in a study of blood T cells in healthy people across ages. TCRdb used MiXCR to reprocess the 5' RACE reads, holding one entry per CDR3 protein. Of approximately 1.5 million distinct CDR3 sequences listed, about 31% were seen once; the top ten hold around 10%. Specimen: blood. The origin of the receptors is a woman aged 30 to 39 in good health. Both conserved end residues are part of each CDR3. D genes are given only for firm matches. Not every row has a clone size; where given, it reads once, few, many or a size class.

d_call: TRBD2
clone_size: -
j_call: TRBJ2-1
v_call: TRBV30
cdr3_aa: CACILYAGGYNEQFF
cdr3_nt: TGTGCCTGCATTCTTTATGCGGGAGGGTACAATGAGCAGTTCTTC

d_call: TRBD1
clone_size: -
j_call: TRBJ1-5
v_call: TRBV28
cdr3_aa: CASSRVGQVYNQPQHF
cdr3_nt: TGTGCCAGCAGTAGGGTCGGACAGGTGTACAATCAGCCCCAGCATTTT

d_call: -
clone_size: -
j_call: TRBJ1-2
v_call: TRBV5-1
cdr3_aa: CASSPGGLGFTGYTF
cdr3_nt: TGCGCCAGCAGCCCAGGAGGTTTGGGTTTCACGGGCTACACCTTC

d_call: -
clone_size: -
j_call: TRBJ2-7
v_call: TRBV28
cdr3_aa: CASRSLDYEQYF
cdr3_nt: TGTGCCAGCAGAAGCTTGGACTACGAGCAGTACTTC

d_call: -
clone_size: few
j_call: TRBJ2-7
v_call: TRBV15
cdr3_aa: CATSSRRDEQYF
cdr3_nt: TGTGCCACCAGCAGTCGCAGGGACGAGCAGTACTTC

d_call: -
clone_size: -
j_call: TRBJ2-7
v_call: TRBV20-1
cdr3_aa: CSASGDPREQYF
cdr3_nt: TGCAGTGCTTCGGGGGACCCGCGGGAGCAGTACTTC

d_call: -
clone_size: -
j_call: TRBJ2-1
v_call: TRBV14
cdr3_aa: CASSQWEIGNNEQFF
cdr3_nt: TGTGCCAGCAGCCAGTGGGAGATTGGGAACAATGAGCAGTTCTTC

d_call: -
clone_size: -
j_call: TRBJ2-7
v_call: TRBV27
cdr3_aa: CASRPGAYPYAEQYF
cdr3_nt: TGTGCCAGCAGACCCGGGGCTTACCCCTACGCCGAGCAGTACTTC

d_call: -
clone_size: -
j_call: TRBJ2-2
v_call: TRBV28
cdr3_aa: CASIGIDKTTGELFF
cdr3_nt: TGTGCCAGCATTGGGATCGATAAAACCACCGGGGAGCTGTTTTTT

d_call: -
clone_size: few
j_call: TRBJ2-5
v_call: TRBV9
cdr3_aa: CASSVEGSGTQYF
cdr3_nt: TGTGCCAGCAGCGTAGAGGGGAGCGGGACCCAGTACTTC

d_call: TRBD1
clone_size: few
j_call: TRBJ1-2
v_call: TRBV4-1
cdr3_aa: CASSQWDRVDYGYTF
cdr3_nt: TGCGCCAGCAGCCAATGGGACAGGGTCGACTATGGCTACACCTTC

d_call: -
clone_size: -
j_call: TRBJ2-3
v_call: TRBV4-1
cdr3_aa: CASSFLLGGSDTQYF
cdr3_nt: TGCGCCAGCAGCTTCCTTTTAGGGGGTTCAGATACGCAGTATTTT

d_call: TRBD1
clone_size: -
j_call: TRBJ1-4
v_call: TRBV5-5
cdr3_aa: CASSPGQGALGEKLFF
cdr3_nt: TGTGCCAGCAGCCCGGGACAGGGGGCGCTTGGTGAAAAACTGTTTTTT

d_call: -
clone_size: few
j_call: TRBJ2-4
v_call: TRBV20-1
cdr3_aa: CSAIVPGSWTKNIQYF
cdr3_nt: TGCAGTGCTATAGTTCCCGGGAGCTGGACCAAAAACATTCAGTACTTC

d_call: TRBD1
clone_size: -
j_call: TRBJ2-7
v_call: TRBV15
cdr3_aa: CATSVGGTGGYEQYF
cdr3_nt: TGTGCCACCTCCGTAGGGGGGACAGGGGGCTACGAGCAGTACTTC

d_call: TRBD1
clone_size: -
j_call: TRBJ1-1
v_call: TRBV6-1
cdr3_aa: CASSEATPLGPGGTEAFF
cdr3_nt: TGTGCCAGCAGTGAAGCCACTCCCCTAGGGCCAGGGGGGACTGAAGCTTTCTTT

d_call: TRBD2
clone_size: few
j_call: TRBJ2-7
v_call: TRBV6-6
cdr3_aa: CASSYSLSGGTYEQYF
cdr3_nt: TGTGCCAGCAGTTACTCGTTAAGCGGGGGGACCTACGAGCAGTACTTC

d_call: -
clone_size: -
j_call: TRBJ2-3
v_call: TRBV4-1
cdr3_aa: CASSQDLGQTDTQYF
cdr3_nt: TGCGCCAGCAGCCAAGATCTCGGCCAAACAGATACGCAGTATTTT

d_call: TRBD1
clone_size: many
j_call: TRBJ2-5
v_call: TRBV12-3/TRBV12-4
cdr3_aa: CASSSPPGTGIWETQYF
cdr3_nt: TGTGCCAGCAGTTCCCCCCCCGGGACAGGGATATGGGAGACCCAGTACTTC

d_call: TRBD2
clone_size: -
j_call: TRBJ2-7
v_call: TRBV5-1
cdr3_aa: CASSSSRGGHEQYF
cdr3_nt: TGCGCCAGCAGCTCGTCAAGGGGAGGGCACGAGCAGTACTTC

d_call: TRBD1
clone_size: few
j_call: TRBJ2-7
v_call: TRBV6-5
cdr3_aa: CASTQSKQGAGPYRAEQYF
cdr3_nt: TGTGCCAGCACTCAATCGAAACAGGGGGCTGGTCCCTACCGCGCCGAGCAGTACTTC

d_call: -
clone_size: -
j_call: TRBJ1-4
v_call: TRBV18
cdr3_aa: CASSETRTATNEKLFF
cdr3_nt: TGTGCCAGCTCGGAAACACGGACGGCAACTAATGAAAAACTGTTTTTT

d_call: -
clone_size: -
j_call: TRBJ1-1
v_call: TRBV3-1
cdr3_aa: CASSLGRGKDTEAFF
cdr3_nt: TGTGCCAGCAGCCTGGGGCGGGGAAAGGACACTGAAGCTTTCTTT

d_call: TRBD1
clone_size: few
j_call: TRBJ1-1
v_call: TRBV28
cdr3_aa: CASRTGQGMNTEAFF
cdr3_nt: TGTGCCAGCAGAACCGGACAGGGGATGAACACTGAAGCTTTCTTT

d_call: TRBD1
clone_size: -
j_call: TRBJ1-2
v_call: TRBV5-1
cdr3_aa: CASSPRTGDYGYTF
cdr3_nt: TGCGCCAGCAGCCCTAGGACAGGGGACTATGGCTACACCTTC

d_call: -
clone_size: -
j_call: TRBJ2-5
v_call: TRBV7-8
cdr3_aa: CASSLVPPAMQTQYF
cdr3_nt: TGTGCCAGCAGCTTAGTACCGCCGGCAATGCAGACCCAGTACTTC

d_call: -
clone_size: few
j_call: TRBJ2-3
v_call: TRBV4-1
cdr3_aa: CASSQILGHQGGTDTQYF
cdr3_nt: TGCGCCAGCAGCCAGATCTTGGGCCATCAAGGGGGCACAGATACGCAGTATTTT

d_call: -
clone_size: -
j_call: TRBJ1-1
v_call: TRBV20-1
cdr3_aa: CSANKGNTEAFF
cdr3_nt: TGCAGTGCCAACAAGGGGAACACTGAAGCTTTCTTT

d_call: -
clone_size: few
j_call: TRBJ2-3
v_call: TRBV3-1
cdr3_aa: CASRTTGTDTQYF
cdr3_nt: TGTGCCAGCAGGACTACGGGAACAGATACGCAGTATTTT

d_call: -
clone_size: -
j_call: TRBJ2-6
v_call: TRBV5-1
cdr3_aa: CASLTVPADGANVLTF
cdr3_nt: TGCGCCAGCTTGACAGTCCCGGCCGACGGGGCCAACGTCCTGACTTTC

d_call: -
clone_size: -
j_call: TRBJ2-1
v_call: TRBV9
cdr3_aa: CASSGARDEVSYNEQFF
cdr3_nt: TGTGCCAGCAGCGGGGCCAGGGACGAGGTTTCCTACAATGAGCAGTTCTTC

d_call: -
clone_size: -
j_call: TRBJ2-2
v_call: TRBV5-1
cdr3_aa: CASSLVFNPNTGELFF
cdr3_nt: TGCGCCAGCAGCTTGGTGTTCAACCCGAACACCGGGGAGCTGTTTTTT

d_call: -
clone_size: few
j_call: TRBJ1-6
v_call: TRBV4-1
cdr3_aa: CASNAAWPPNSPLHF
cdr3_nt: TGCGCCAGCAACGCAGCATGGCCGCCAAATTCACCCCTCCACTTT

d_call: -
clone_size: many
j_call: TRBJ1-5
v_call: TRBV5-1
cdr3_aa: CASSLGGVSNQPQHF
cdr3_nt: TGCGCCAGCAGCTTGGGGGGCGTAAGCAATCAGCCCCAGCATTTT

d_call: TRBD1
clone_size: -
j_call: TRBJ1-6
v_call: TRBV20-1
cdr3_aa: CSARQGSVDSPLHF
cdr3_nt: TGCAGTGCCCGACAGGGATCGGTGGATTCACCCCTCCACTTT

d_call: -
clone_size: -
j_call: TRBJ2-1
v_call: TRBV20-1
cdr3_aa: CSARAPTGRFERQFF
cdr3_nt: TGCAGTGCTAGAGCACCAACGGGGCGTTTCGAACGGCAGTTCTTC

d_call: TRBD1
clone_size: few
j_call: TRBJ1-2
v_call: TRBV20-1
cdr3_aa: CSATWTGGYYGYTF
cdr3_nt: TGCAGTGCTACTTGGACAGGGGGCTACTATGGCTACACCTTC

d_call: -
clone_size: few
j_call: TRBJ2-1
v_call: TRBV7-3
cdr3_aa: CASSPTRLGSYNEQFF
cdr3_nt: TGTGCCAGCAGCCCGACACGATTGGGCTCCTACAATGAGCAGTTCTTC

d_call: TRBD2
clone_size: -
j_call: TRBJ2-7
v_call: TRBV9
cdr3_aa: CASSAHGGGANEQYF
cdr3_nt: TGTGCCAGCAGCGCACACGGCGGGGGGGCTAATGAGCAGTACTTC

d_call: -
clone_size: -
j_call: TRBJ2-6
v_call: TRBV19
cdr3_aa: CASSIGWRGRSHSGANVLTF
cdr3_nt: TGTGCCAGTAGTATCGGATGGCGGGGGCGCTCCCACTCTGGGGCCAACGTCCTGACTTTC

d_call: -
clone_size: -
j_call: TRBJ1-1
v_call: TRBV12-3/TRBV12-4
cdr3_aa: CASSWGGPEGSEAFF
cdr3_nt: TGTGCCAGCAGTTGGGGGGGCCCCGAAGGTTCTGAAGCTTTCTTT

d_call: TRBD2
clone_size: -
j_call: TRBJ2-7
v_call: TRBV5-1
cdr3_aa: CASSRMTGTSGRFVDYEQYF
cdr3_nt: TGCGCCAGCAGCCGAATGACCGGGACTAGCGGGAGGTTTGTCGACTACGAGCAGTACTTC